The source of this T cell receptor beta chain is a study of Ad26.COV2.S vaccination and SARS-CoV-2 variants listed by TCRdb under 2021. A note on the overall study: Donors in the vaccine arm were drawn from COV1001, a phase I-IIa trial of Ad26.COV2.S in healthy adults that was multicentre, randomized, double-blind and placebo-controlled. Trial participants were randomized into five groups of five: low-dose or high-dose Ad26.COV2.S given once or twice, or placebo on both occasions. Throughout the experiments and outcome assessment, investigators stayed blinded to trial group allocation. The TCR-sequenced set comprised roughly 30 samples: around 20 Ad26.COV2.S vaccine recipients, 5 placebo recipients and 8 SARS-CoV-2 convalescent individuals. The specificity and breadth of SARS-CoV-2-reactive T cell receptors after Ad26.COV2.S vaccination were assessed by TCRbeta repertoire sequencing. Ad26.COV2.S was given intramuscularly at 5x10^10 or 1x10^11 viral particles, as a single shot or as two shots 56 days apart.

Summary of the overall study and its limitations: Substantial breadth of spike-specific CD8+ and CD4+ T cell responses was reported after vaccination. Comparing responses between vaccine doses or regimens was not something the study was powered to do. Vaccine and placebo recipients had similar non-spike TCR breadth, a finding consistent with the vaccine containing only spike. According to the authors, total T cell responses may have been underestimated by the TCR breadth and depth analyses. Ad26.COV2.S recipients had higher spike-specific TCR breadth than placebo recipients (P = 0.0014).

The treatment or condition label corresponds to: 15 to 20 received Ad26.COV2.S at low or high dose, single or two shots; several received placebo; per-sample allocation not given. Repertoires of vaccine and placebo recipients were sequenced from samples collected on day 63 after the first injection. Between 29 July and 7 August 2020, Cohort 1b enrolled 20 to 30 adults aged 18-55 years at one site in Boston, USA. Ad26.COV2.S consisted of a replication-incompetent adenovirus type 26 vector by which a prefusion-stabilized SARS-CoV-2 spike protein from the original Wuhan strain was expressed. Including cysteine and phenylalanine, the CDR3 has 14 amino acids. Only the CDR3 region is kept as DNA, spanning 42 bases read in frame from base 1. Trimming removed 1 base from V and 1 base from J, leaving 7 bases between the germline ends. CDR1 and CDR2 are drawn from the germline V gene (reference sequence): SEHNR, FQNEAQ.

A remark on this clone: Its binding antigen is unknown. Base qualities are not provided; no much larger clone lies one nucleotide away.

The immunoSEQ Assay was used to sequence TCRbeta CDR3 regions. After extraction, genomic DNA underwent amplification by bias-controlled multiplex PCR, followed by high-throughput sequencing. Processing in the source paper ran as follows. To quantify the absolute abundance of every unique TCRbeta CDR3 region, sequences were collapsed and filtered. T cell fraction was estimated by normalization of TCRbeta template counts to usable DNA, with usable DNA being measured through amplification of reference genes present in all nucleated cells. Repertoire TCRs were annotated as SARS-CoV-2-specific by exact matching of V gene, CDR3 amino acid sequence and J gene to a known reactive TCR set. The reference SARS-CoV-2 TCR set was derived from MIRA and filtered for enrichment in COVID-19-positive ImmuneCODE repertoires, a step that removed public or cross-reactive TCRs. Using the MIRA antigens, annotated TCRs were further analysed by specific ORF or by position within an ORF. Breadth was defined as annotated unique rearrangements over total unique productive rearrangements; depth was the summed frequency of those rearrangements. Group comparisons of TCR breadth used two-sided Wilcoxon rank-sum tests. TCRdb holds this immuneACCESS table with in-frame rearrangements only. Some clones are missing; in checked studies, unresolved V genes explain under half, and the rest has no known cause. That table is the source of V, J and clone size, and D and trimming were worked out from the DNA. The sample table records around 320,000 clones; roughly 84% of these occur just once. Around 3.7% of the sample is held by the ten biggest clonotypes.

Here the sequenced sample was peripheral blood, taken in a trial of Ad26.COV2.S vaccine versus placebo. The receptor's source is a person between 18 and 65 years old who received the Ad26.COV2.S COVID-19 vaccine or a placebo. The chain was built from TRBV7-9 and TRBJ1-2; no D gene is confidently identified. The nucleotide sequence reads TGTGCCAGCAGCTTAGATGGGGTTAACTATGGCTACACCTTC. Translation gives CASSLDGVNYGYTF. With the portions outside the CDR3 filled from the reference TRBV7-9 and TRBJ1-2 genes, the complete variable region becomes DTGVSQNPRHKITKRGQNVTFRCDPISEHNRLYWYRQTLGQGPEFLTYFQNEAQLEKSRLLSDRFSAERPKGSFSTLEIQRTEQGDSAMYLCASSLDGVNYGYTFGSGTRLTVV.